This TCR beta chain was identified in a study of OX40 agonist ivuxolimab in advanced cancers. Looking at the study overall: Patients enrolled in dose escalation were diagnosed with hepatocellular carcinoma, melanoma, renal cell or head and neck cancer. The study's findings and limits: By week 6 at 0.1 to 3.0 mg/kg, blood CD4+ and CD8+ T cells had expanded clonally.

The timepoints at which blood was sampled were baseline, cycle 4 day 1, and cycle 7 day 1. For this clone: Its antigen is undetermined.

This CDR3 contains 13 residues. Germline values: CDR1 SGHDT, CDR2 YYEEEE. V lost 0 bases to trimming and J lost 4 bases, with 8 bases between them. Clones were sequenced by immunoSEQ multiplex PCR, and TCRdb holds only the in-frame ones, with some missing. The table includes 50,000 to 65,000 clones, approximately 78% detected once. V usage is TRBV5-6 and J usage is TRBJ2-7; weak D call: TRBD1 (6 bases). This TCR was recovered from an adult with an advanced solid tumor such as melanoma, head and neck, liver or kidney cancer. The material sequenced was CD4+ or CD8+ T cells sorted from blood, taken in a trial of the OX40 agonist ivuxolimab. The CDR3 spells CASSLGTVYEQYF. Written as DNA, the CDR3 is TGTGCCAGCAGCTTGGGGACAGTATACGAGCAGTACTTC. Full variable domain (remainder filled in from reference TRBV5-6 and TRBJ2-7): DAGVTQSPTHLIKTRGQQVTLRCSPKSGHDTVSWYQQALGQGPQFIFQYYEEEERQRGNFPDRFSGHQFPNYSSELNVNALLLGDSALYLCASSLGTVYEQYFGPGTRLTVT.